The 24 T cell receptor beta chains presented below share a single source sample, sequenced in a study of shared clonotypes between healthy human individuals. The assay was immunoSEQ multiplex PCR, and TCRdb's table has in-frame clones only and misses some. The sample lists approximately 700,000 clones, around 73% occurring once. Material for sequencing was memory CD4+ T cells sorted from blood. Indicated subset: CD45RA-negative fraction. The receptors originated from a woman aged 25 to 39 in good health.

The chain joins TRBV30 to TRBJ1-5; D is possibly TRBD1 (5 bases). The germline gives CDR1 GTSNPN, CDR2 SVGIG (reference sequence). The CDR3 runs to 13 residues. Trimming took 0 bases from V and 7 from J, leaving 10 bases between them. CDR3 nucleotides: TGTGCCTGGAGTGTTCAAGGGGAGCAGCCCCAGCATTTT. It encodes CAWSVQGEQPQHF.

The chain couples TRBV28 to TRBJ2-7, with TRBD2 matching over 7 bases. The CDR3 has 16 amino acids. V dropped 5 bases and J dropped 2; count of bases not matched to a gene: 12. Germline V CDR1 and CDR2: MDHEN, SYDVKM. The chain's CDR3 is CASSPPLGGDTYEQYF. The DNA for the CDR3 is TGTGCCAGCAGTCCCCCACTGGGGGGGGATACCTACGAGCAGTACTTC. The full variable domain, rest sourced from reference TRBV28 and TRBJ2-7, is DVKVTQSSRYLVKRTGEKVFLECVQDMDHENMFWYRQDPGLGLRLIYFSYDVKMKEKGDIPEGYSVSREKKERFSLILESASTNQTSMYLCASSPPLGGDTYEQYFGPGTRLTVT.

The CDR3 DNA reads as TGTGCCAGCAGGTGGGAGGCCGGGCGGATAGCCCAGTACTTC. Protein sequence: CASRWEAGRIAQYF. The chain is built from TRBV2 and TRBJ2-5; D is possibly TRBD2 (6 bases). The CDR3 spans 14 residues. Germline CDR1 reads SNHLY; CDR2 reads FYNNEI. V dropped 6 bases and J dropped 9 bases, with 20 bases sitting between them. The whole variable domain, filled in from reference TRBV2 and TRBJ2-5, reads EPEVTQTPSHQVTQMGQEVILRCVPISNHLYFYWYRQILGQKVEFLVSFYNNEISEKSEIFDDQFSVERPDGSNFTLKIRSTKLEDSAMYFCASRWEAGRIAQYFGPGTRLLVL.

The chain couples TRBV5-8 to TRBJ2-7; D is perhaps TRBD2 (5 bases). In germline, CDR1 is SGHTS, CDR2 YDEGEE. The CDR3 is 19 residues long. V was trimmed by 1 base and J by 0 bases, leaving 23 bases between them. CDR3 nucleotides: TGTGCCAGCAGCTTGTCCCCGCTAGCCCCGAAGGGTTCCTCCTACGAGCAGTACTTC. Translation: CASSLSPLAPKGSSYEQYF.

This clone appeared once. The V and J genes are TRBV2 and TRBJ2-6; 9 bases align to TRBD1. CDR3 size: 16 residues. J gave up 3 bases and V 5 bases, and 5 bases lay outside the gene matches. In germline, CDR1 is SNHLY, CDR2 FYNNEI. CDR3 DNA sequence: TGTGCCAGCAGTCCCGACAGGGGGTTTGGGGCCAACGTCCTGACTTTC. This sequence encodes CASSPDRGFGANVLTF. The variable domain in full, completed from reference TRBV2 and TRBJ2-6, reads EPEVTQTPSHQVTQMGQEVILRCVPISNHLYFYWYRQILGQKVEFLVSFYNNEISEKSEIFDDQFSVERPDGSNFTLKIRSTKLEDSAMYFCASSPDRGFGANVLTFGAGSRLTVL.

The J gene is TRBJ2-2, the V gene TRBV20-1; D unclear. Trimming shortened V by 6 bases and J by 6 bases, and 8 bases separated the two germline ends. CDR3 length equals 11 residues. Germline V gene data show CDR1 as DFQATT and CDR2 as SNEGSKA (reference sequence). CDR3 in amino acids: CSAPGPGELFF. In nucleotides, the CDR3 is TGCAGTGCCCCCGGGCCCGGGGAGCTGTTTTTT.

This rearrangement joins TRBV2 to TRBJ2-2, with D perhaps matching TRBD1 or TRBD2 (5 bases each). Germline V gene data show CDR1 as SNHLY and CDR2 as FYNNEI. Trimming removed 7 bases at V and 0 bases at J, with 12 bases between. The CDR3 totals 15 residues. The CDR3 nucleotides read TGTGCCAGCATTCGGGACGCCGCGAACACCGGGGAGCTGTTTTTT. Its translation is CASIRDAANTGELFF.

CDR3 residues: CASSSGQGNTQYF. Written as DNA, the CDR3 is TGTGCCAGCAGCTCCGGCCAGGGAAATACGCAGTATTTT. V usage is TRBV7-2 and J usage is TRBJ2-3, with a weak D call TRBD1 (5 bases). Germline V lookup: CDR1 SGHTA, CDR2 FQGNSA. V was trimmed by 4 bases and J by 7 bases, leaving 12 bases between them. The CDR3 has 13 residues.

This clone has only one observation. The DNA for the CDR3 is TGTGCCAGCAGCCCTAGCGGGAGGGGGGATGAGCAGTTCTTC. This sequence encodes CASSPSGRGDEQFF. This chain joins TRBV7-8 and TRBJ2-1; 12 bases are a match to TRBD2. The CDR3 runs to 14 residues. Germline assignment: CDR1 SGHVS and CDR2 FQNEAQ. J was trimmed by 8 bases and V by 5 bases; bases with no gene match: 4.

The chain joins TRBV5-1 to TRBJ1-4, with D tentatively TRBD1 (6 bases). The length of the CDR3 is 16 residues. Germline assignment: CDR1 SGHRS and CDR2 YFSETQ. V was cut by 0 bases and J by 6 bases, with 15 bases left in between. CDR3 loop: CASSLVRGGGDEKLFF. DNA for the CDR3: TGCGCCAGCAGCTTGGTCAGGGGAGGCGGTGATGAAAAACTGTTTTTT.

The V call is TRBV5-3, the J call TRBJ1-5, with D maybe TRBD1 (6 bases). TRBV5-3 is marked as an open reading frame, function uncertain. V lost 3 bases and J 4 bases, leaving 17 bases between the germline ends. This CDR3 spans 16 amino acids. CDR3 nucleotide sequence: TGTGCCAGAAGCTCCCCTACGGGGGCGAAAAATCAGCCCCAGCATTTT. This codes for CARSSPTGAKNQPQHF.

This clone occurred once. The rearrangement links TRBV29-1 to TRBJ2-1; the match to TRBD2 covers 7 bases. CDR3 size: 13 residues. Germline V gives CDR1 SQVTM, CDR2 ANQGSEA. Trimming removed 3 bases from V and 12 bases from J; junction bases left unmatched: 11. This CDR3 reads CSVDPSGTKWQFF. As DNA, the CDR3 is TGCAGCGTTGACCCCTCCGGGACTAAATGGCAGTTCTTC.

This clone was picked up a small number of times. V and J are TRBV4-2 and TRBJ1-5; no definite D call. The CDR3 contains 14 residues. V was pared by 4 bases and J by 5 bases, with 12 bases between. The germline CDR1 and CDR2 sequences are LGHNA and YNFKEQ. The CDR3 DNA is TGTGCCAGCAGCCGTACACGGGCCGATCAGCCCCAGCATTTT. This gives the protein CASSRTRADQPQHF.

This clone was seen only a few times. V usage is TRBV5-1 and J usage is TRBJ2-1; TRBD2 matches at 11 bases. Germline V CDR1 and CDR2: SGHRS, YFSETQ. The CDR3 has 15 residues. V shed 8 bases, J shed 5 bases, and the junction held 9 bases outside the gene matches. DNA for the CDR3: TGCGCCAGTACGCCGGTGACTAGCGGGAACAATGAGCAGTTCTTC. This codes for CASTPVTSGNNEQFF.

This clone has a handful of counts. The chain combines TRBV29-1 with TRBJ2-5; TRBD1 aligns across 9 bases. This CDR3 contains 14 residues. V trimming: 3 bases; J trimming: 4 bases; junction bases outside the gene matches: 6. CDR1 SQVTM and CDR2 ANQGSEA come from the germline V gene. The CDR3 region has the DNA TGCAGCGTTGATCGGACAGGGGTGGGAGAGACCCAGTACTTC. Protein product: CSVDRTGVGETQYF.

This chain links TRBV30 with TRBJ2-3, with D perhaps matching TRBD2 (6 bases). The ends were cut back, 2 bases at V and 4 bases at J, with 16 bases in the middle. Germline V gives CDR1 GTSNPN, CDR2 SVGIG (reference sequence). CDR3 length: 15 residues. CDR3 protein: CAWSIPGDEADTQYF. In DNA, the CDR3 is TGTGCCTGGAGTATCCCGGGGGACGAGGCAGATACGCAGTATTTT. The full variable domain, its missing parts supplied by reference TRBV30 and TRBJ2-3, is SQTIHQWPATLVQPVGSPLSLECTVEGTSNPNLYWYRQAAGRGLQLLFYSVGIGQISSEVPQNLSASRPQDRQFILSSKKLLLSDSGFYLCAWSIPGDEADTQYFGPGTRLTVL.

V gene TRBV19 combines with J gene TRBJ2-2; TRBD1 might be the D (6 bases). The V end lost 2 bases, the J end lost 5 bases, and 12 bases lay between the germline ends. Germline V gene sequence: CDR1 LNHDA, CDR2 SQIVND (reference sequence). The CDR3 is made up of 15 amino acids. CDR3 residues: CASSIFRGQTGELFF. As DNA, the CDR3 is TGTGCCAGTAGTATATTCAGGGGCCAGACCGGGGAGCTGTTTTTT. Full variable domain (remainder filled in from reference TRBV19 and TRBJ2-2): DGGITQSPKYLFRKEGQNVTLSCEQNLNHDAMYWYRQDPGQGLRLIYYSQIVNDFQKGDIAEGYSVSREKKESFPLTVTSAQKNPTAFYLCASSIFRGQTGELFFGEGSRLTVL.

This clone was counted only a few times. The genes are TRBV6-6 and TRBJ1-1; 9 bases line up with TRBD1. Germline CDR1 and CDR2: MNHNY and SVGAGI (reference sequence). The ends lost 7 bases at V and 5 bases at J; junction bases unmatched: 5. The length of the CDR3 is 13 residues. This CDR3 is CASTRQGGTEAFF. In DNA form, the CDR3 reads TGTGCCAGCACCAGACAGGGGGGGACTGAAGCTTTCTTT.

For the CDR3, the DNA is TGCGCCAGCAGCTTACTCCTCCGGGGAGATGGCTACACCTTC. The encoded protein is CASSLLLRGDGYTF. This chain links TRBV5-1 with TRBJ1-2; D ambiguous. In germline, CDR1 is SGHRS, CDR2 YFSETQ. The CDR3 runs to 14 residues. V gave up 2 bases and J gave up 6 bases, with 14 bases separating them.

The V gene is TRBV6-5, the J gene TRBJ2-1; 10 bases match TRBD2. The CDR3 is 15 residues long. J was trimmed by 6 bases and V by 1 base; bases with no gene match: 3. Germline V CDR1 and CDR2: MNHEY, SVGAGI. DNA for the CDR3: TGTGCCAGCAGTTACTTGTCTAGCGGGAGCAATGAGCAGTTCTTC. Protein product: CASSYLSSGSNEQFF.

The sample holds a few counts of this clone. CDR3 protein: CASSFEGADTQYF. CDR3 coding DNA: TGTGCCAGCAGCTTCGAGGGTGCAGATACGCAGTATTTT. This chain joins TRBV5-4 and TRBJ2-3, with D maybe TRBD2 (5 bases). Germline V gene lookup returns CDR1 SGHNT and CDR2 YYREEE (reference sequence). V was pared by 2 bases and J by 4 bases, with 8 bases between. This CDR3 contains 13 residues.

About this clone: This same CDR3 is encoded by further DNA sequences in the sample. The chain has TRBV2 and TRBJ2-5; D remains ambiguous. The CDR3 length is 13 residues. V gave up 8 bases and J gave up 2 bases, with 12 bases separating them. Germline values: CDR1 SNHLY, CDR2 FYNNEI. The CDR3 reads CASSRQGQETQYF. In nucleotides, the CDR3 is TGTGCCAGCTCCAGACAAGGACAAGAGACCCAGTACTTC.

The rearrangement joins TRBV5-4 to TRBJ2-7; D is unclear. The germline gives CDR1 SGHNT, CDR2 YYREEE (reference sequence). V was cut by 5 bases and J by 3 bases, with 12 bases left in between. The CDR3 has 13 amino acids. The CDR3 DNA sequence: TGTGCCAGCAGTTATTTCCAAAGCTACGAGCAGTACTTC. Residues: CASSYFQSYEQYF.

The genes are TRBV28 and TRBJ2-1; 11 bases map to TRBD2. The trim removed 4 bases at V and 10 bases at J, leaving 12 bases unmatched. This CDR3 region has 16 residues. CDR1 MDHEN and CDR2 SYDVKM come from the germline V gene. Here the CDR3 reads CASSSVAGGPSIEQFF. The CDR3 nucleotides read TGTGCCAGCAGTTCGGTAGCGGGAGGGCCCTCAATCGAGCAGTTCTTC.